The clone carrying this TCR beta chain was counted a few times. The antigen remains undetermined. V lost 8 bases and J lost 0, with 11 bases in between. This CDR3 contains 14 residues. Germline loops: CDR1 LNHNV, CDR2 YYDKDF (reference sequence). TCR beta cDNA libraries had unique molecular identifiers. TCRdb processed the PCR reads anew with MiXCR; each CDR3 protein has one entry. The table has hundreds of thousands of distinct CDR3 sequences, less than 35% seen once; the top ten hold 0.56%. The data derive from a study of post-analysis software for immune sequencing data. Whole-study context: The courses of disease that were included comprised relapsing-remitting, secondary progressive and progressive-relapsing multiple sclerosis.

Points from the study as a whole: About 5 TRBV segments appeared more often in patients than in controls, and TRBV5-6, TRBV5-1 and TRBV20-1 were among these. Those with multiple sclerosis, the patient group, showed significantly lower normalized Chao1 diversity than controls.

The receptor was isolated from a girl aged 10-17 years with multiple sclerosis. Sequencing input: blood. J is TRBJ1-5 and V is TRBV15; D call uncertain. The CDR3 nucleotides are TGTGCCACCGCACGAGGATATAGCAATCAGCCCCAGCATTTT. It is translated as CATARGYSNQPQHF.